This T cell receptor beta chain derives from a study of CD8+ T cells in alopecia areata. Study observations and caveats: Compared with mice, patients displayed less clear TCR sharing, possibly for HLA-related reasons. Scalp sample data also include resident alphabeta T cells from normal skin. Higher clonality than in normal scalp was seen in lesional scalp, especially alopecia totalis/universalis.

In its sample, this clone is medium-sized. Its antigen is not identified. CDR1 and CDR2 from the germline V gene are MDHEN and SYDVKM. Trimming cost V 5 bases and J 11 bases; bases outside gene matches: 14. CDR3 length equals 14 residues. PBMCs yielded sorted CD4+ and CD8+ T cells. Reverse transcribed after extraction, RNA yielded cDNA as the sequencing template. Produced via immunoSEQ multiplex PCR; TCRdb's table is partial and in-frame only. This table has more than 95,000 clones, around 60% appearing once. This receptor was identified in a human donor in good health. Sequenced sample: CD4+ T cells sorted from blood. This chain joins TRBV28 and TRBJ1-1, with TRBD1 matching 7 bases. CDR3 in amino acids: CASSQGQDRAGAFF. CDR3 bases: TGTGCCAGCAGTCAAGGACAGGACCGCGCGGGGGCTTTCTTT.